This T cell receptor (beta chain) was profiled in a study of blood T cell repertoires in COVID-19. TCRdb keeps only in-frame clones here, not all; method: immunoSEQ multiplex PCR. This table holds some 350,000 clones, about 89% found once. The junction had 11 bases not matched to a gene; V was cut back by 0 bases and J by 5 bases. CDR3 length: 17 residues. The germline CDR1 and CDR2 sequences are SGHVS and FQNEAQ. Sequenced: PBMCs or T cells enriched from blood (not recorded which). This receptor was identified in a woman between 25 and 40 years old who had recovered from COVID-19. This chain connects TRBV7-8 to TRBJ2-5; 8 nucleotides agree with TRBD1. The CDR3 sequence: CASSLAPDREGWETQYF. The DNA of the CDR3 is TGTGCCAGCAGCTTAGCTCCGGACAGGGAAGGTTGGGAGACCCAGTACTTC.